The 22 T cell receptor beta chains given below trace back to one sample, sequenced in a study of T cell changes during pregnancy in multiple sclerosis. Generated by immunoSEQ multiplex PCR, the TCRdb table keeps only in-frame clones and is missing some. The sample shows approximately 53,000 clones, nearly 95% of them seen only once. The starting material was CD4+ T cells from peripheral blood mononuclear cells, obtained after pregnancy. All receptors come from a female donor in good health, enrolled as a control in a pregnancy study.

This chain uses TRBV19 with TRBJ2-2, with TRBD2 identical over 7 bases. V dropped 3 bases and J dropped 2; count of bases not matched to a gene: 6. CDR3 size: 16 residues. Looked up from germline, CDR1 is LNHDA and CDR2 is SQIVND (reference sequence). The CDR3 DNA reads TGTGCCAGTAGTATCTTGGGGGGGAGAAACACCGGGGAGCTGTTTTTT. Encoded protein: CASSILGGRNTGELFF.

V is TRBV7-9 and J is TRBJ2-3, with TRBD2 matching 12 bases. This CDR3 contains 18 residues. CDR1 and CDR2 (germline): SEHNR, FQNEAQ (reference sequence). V lost 4 bases, J lost 2 bases, and 10 bases stayed unmatched. CDR3 in amino acids: CASSSGTSGSANTDTQYF. The CDR3 nucleotides read TGTGCCAGCAGCTCCGGGACTAGCGGGTCGGCTAACACAGATACGCAGTATTTT.

The V gene is TRBV7-9, the J gene TRBJ2-1; the D is unclear. The V gene lost 6 bases and the J gene lost 5 bases, with 11 bases spanning the gap. The CDR3 is 13 amino acids. Germline-derived CDR1 and CDR2 are SEHNR and FQNEAQ (reference sequence). The CDR3 spells CASSYTQDNEQFF. The CDR3 nucleotides are TGTGCCAGCAGTTACACGCAGGACAATGAGCAGTTCTTC.

The chain links TRBV30 to TRBJ2-7; 12 positions match TRBD1. The CDR3 is 15 residues long. V was pared by 1 base and J by 4 bases, with 5 bases of the junction left unmatched. Germline CDR1 is GTSNPN and CDR2 is SVGIG (reference sequence). The CDR3 sequence: CAWSAGDRGLYEQYF. In DNA form, the CDR3 reads TGTGCCTGGAGTGCCGGGGACAGGGGGCTTTACGAGCAGTACTTC.

V and J are TRBV9 and TRBJ2-3; 9 bases are a match to TRBD2. CDR1 is SGDLS and CDR2 is YYNGEE in the germline V gene. The ends lost 5 bases at V and 5 bases at J; junction bases unmatched: 6. The CDR3 loop spans 14 amino acids. In nucleotides, the CDR3 is TGTGCCAGCAGTGGGACTAGCTCGGGAGATACGCAGTATTTT. It is translated as CASSGTSSGDTQYF.

The chain has TRBV28 and TRBJ2-3, with D hard to call. Trimming cost V 2 bases and J 1 base, with 10 bases left between them. Germline-derived CDR1 and CDR2 are MDHEN and SYDVKM. This CDR3 has 15 amino acids. DNA for the CDR3: TGTGCCAGCAGTTTAGTAAGCCCTGGCACAGATACGCAGTATTTT. This sequence encodes CASSLVSPGTDTQYF.

The chain recombines TRBV2 with TRBJ2-7; 9 positions agree with TRBD2. Germline assignment: CDR1 SNHLY and CDR2 FYNNEI. The CDR3 sequence is 14 residues long. Trimming removed 6 bases from V and 7 bases from J; junction bases left unmatched: 10. The CDR3 here is CASRRISGSGEQYF. The CDR3 bases are TGTGCCAGCAGGAGGATTAGCGGGAGTGGGGAGCAGTACTTC. The whole variable domain, remainder taken from reference TRBV2 and TRBJ2-7, is EPEVTQTPSHQVTQMGQEVILRCVPISNHLYFYWYRQILGQKVEFLVSFYNNEISEKSEIFDDQFSVERPDGSNFTLKIRSTKLEDSAMYFCASRRISGSGEQYFGPGTRLTVT.

V gene TRBV30 combines with J gene TRBJ1-3, with D possibly matching TRBD1 (6 bases). V lost 0 bases and J lost 0, with 9 bases in between. The length of the CDR3 is 15 residues. Germline V lookup: CDR1 GTSNPN, CDR2 SVGIG (reference sequence). The CDR3 DNA reads TGTGCCTGGAGTGTAGGACAGAGCTCTGGAAACACCATATATTTT. Protein: CAWSVGQSSGNTIYF.

The chain joins TRBV10-3 to TRBJ1-2, with D perhaps TRBD1 (5 bases). The germline CDR1 and CDR2 sequences are ENHRY and SYGVKD. This CDR3 region has 16 residues. V was shortened by 4 bases and J by 3 bases, with 18 bases between the two germline ends. The CDR3 DNA is TGTGCCATCAGTGGTCAAACAACGGGGGAACACTATGGCTACACCTTC. Residues: CAISGQTTGEHYGYTF.

The rearrangement uses TRBV11-2 and TRBJ1-4; 7 bases are shared with TRBD1. J lost 7 bases, V lost 5 bases, and 10 bases had no gene match. This CDR3 contains 15 residues. The germline V gene has CDR1 SGHAT and CDR2 FQNNGV. The chain's CDR3 is CASSPTGVNAEKLFF. In nucleotides, the CDR3 is TGTGCCAGCAGCCCCACAGGGGTTAACGCTGAAAAACTGTTTTTT.

The chain has TRBV19 and TRBJ2-3; weak D call: TRBD2 (6 bases). Between the trimmed V and J ends, which lost 5 bases and 8 bases, there was a span of 20 bases. CDR3 size: 15 residues. CDR1 is LNHDA, CDR2 SQIVND, per germline (reference sequence). DNA for the CDR3: TGTGCCAGTAGTTTGGCAGACCCGGGACTCAGTACGCAGTATTTT. Translated, it gives CASSLADPGLSTQYF.

The chain carries TRBV7-2 and TRBJ1-1, with D perhaps matching TRBD1 (5 bases). The CDR3 covers 15 residues. Between the trimmed V and J ends, which lost 5 bases and 5 bases, there was a span of 18 bases. Germline V CDR1 and CDR2: SGHTA, FQGNSA. The CDR3 nucleotides read TGTGCCAGCAGCCTAGAGGTCGGGCGGGGGACTGAAGCTTTCTTT. This translates into CASSLEVGRGTEAFF.

The J gene is TRBJ1-1, the V gene TRBV5-6; D is unresolved. Trimming shortened V by 6 bases and J by 4 bases, and 16 bases separated the two germline ends. Germline V gene lookup returns CDR1 SGHDT and CDR2 YYEEEE. The CDR3 sequence is 14 residues long. Here the CDR3 reads CASTETPTVTEAFF. CDR3 sequence (DNA): TGTGCCAGCACCGAAACCCCCACAGTCACTGAAGCTTTCTTT.

The chain uses TRBV7-2 and TRBJ2-3; a possible D gene is TRBD2 (6 bases). The V gene lost 1 base and the J gene lost 10 bases, with 18 bases spanning the gap. Germline V gene data show CDR1 as SGHTA and CDR2 as FQGNSA. The CDR3 has 15 amino acids. CDR3 amino acids: CASSLVAAGKSAQYF. The CDR3 DNA reads TGTGCCAGCAGCTTAGTTGCGGCGGGAAAATCTGCGCAGTATTTT.

This clone was seen a single time. This chain links TRBV6-1 with TRBJ1-5, with D possibly being TRBD1 (5 bases). V lost 8 bases and J lost 2, with 10 bases in between. Germline V lookup: CDR1 MNHNS, CDR2 SASEGT. CDR3 size: 13 residues. The CDR3: CASSQGGNQPQHF. The CDR3 nucleotides read TGTGCCAGCTCGCAGGGCGGCAATCAGCCCCAGCATTTT.

The CDR3 loop reads CASRLGQFYQPQHF. Here the CDR3 DNA reads TGTGCCAGCAGATTGGGACAGTTTTATCAGCCCCAGCATTTT. J is TRBJ1-5 and V is TRBV28; 7 bases line up with TRBD1. After removal of 6 bases from V and 5 bases from J, the junction contained 7 bases not matched to a gene. This CDR3 comprises 14 residues. Germline V gives CDR1 MDHEN, CDR2 SYDVKM. Full variable domain (missing parts from reference TRBV28 and TRBJ1-5): DVKVTQSSRYLVKRTGEKVFLECVQDMDHENMFWYRQDPGLGLRLIYFSYDVKMKEKGDIPEGYSVSREKKERFSLILESASTNQTSMYLCASRLGQFYQPQHFGDGTRLSIL.

This rearrangement joins TRBV6-1 to TRBJ2-7; 7 nucleotides agree with TRBD1. CDR3 length: 13 residues. CDR1 and CDR2 (germline): MNHNS, SASEGT. The J segment lost 0 bases and the V segment lost 7 bases, leaving 3 bases of the junction unmatched. For the CDR3, the DNA is TGTGCCAGCAAACAGGGGCCCTCCTACGAGCAGTACTTC. Amino acids: CASKQGPSYEQYF.

The chain combines TRBV2 with TRBJ1-2, with 9 bases lining up with TRBD1. Germline values: CDR1 SNHLY, CDR2 FYNNEI. V was pared by 6 bases and J by 8 bases, with 10 bases of the junction left unmatched. CDR3 length: 14 residues. CDR3 DNA sequence: TGTGCCAGCAGAGCCCGGACAGGGGAATGGGGCTACACCTTC. Translated, it gives CASRARTGEWGYTF.

This chain connects TRBV4-2 to TRBJ2-1; 10 nucleotides line up with TRBD2. In germline, CDR1 is LGHNA, CDR2 YNFKEQ. Trimming removed 0 bases from V and 0 bases from J; junction bases left unmatched: 2. This CDR3 contains 17 residues. CDR3 in amino acids: CASSQDLAGGSYNEQFF. In DNA form, the CDR3 reads TGTGCCAGCAGCCAAGATTTAGCGGGGGGCTCCTACAATGAGCAGTTCTTC.

V gene TRBV19 combines with J gene TRBJ1-1; D possibly corresponds to TRBD1 (5 bases). The CDR3 is made up of 14 amino acids. Per the germline V gene, CDR1 is LNHDA and CDR2 is SQIVND (reference sequence). V lost 3 bases and J lost 4, with 12 bases in between. CDR3 nucleotide sequence: TGTGCCAGTAGTATGCAAGGGGCAGGCACTGAAGCTTTCTTT. Its protein is CASSMQGAGTEAFF.

This clone was observed once. The chain joins TRBV7-9 to TRBJ2-3; no reliable D call. This CDR3 is 12 amino acids long. Per germline, CDR1 SEHNR and CDR2 FQNEAQ (reference sequence). The V end lost 7 bases, the J end lost 5 bases, and 10 bases lay between the germline ends. CDR3 sequence: CASNTGEDTQYF. CDR3 bases: TGTGCCAGCAACACCGGAGAAGATACGCAGTATTTT.

This rearrangement joins TRBV18 to TRBJ2-1, with unresolved D. This CDR3 region has 14 residues. The V and J ends lost 2 bases and 3 bases respectively, with 8 bases between them. The germline CDR1 and CDR2 sequences are KGHSH and LQKENI. The CDR3 loop is CASSPESVYNEQFF. The CDR3 DNA reads TGTGCCAGCTCACCAGAGTCGGTCTACAATGAGCAGTTCTTC. Drawing the rest from reference TRBV18 and TRBJ2-1, the complete variable domain is NAGVMQNPRHLVRRRGQEARLRCSPMKGHSHVYWYRQLPEEGLKFMVYLQKENIIDESGMPKERFSAEFPKEGPSILRIQQVVRGDSAAYFCASSPESVYNEQFFGPGTRLTVL.